What follows describes a single T cell receptor beta chain. Antigen: not known. Donors came from a validation cohort of over 100 subjects, distinct from the first 666-subject cohort. TCRdb's copy holds only in-frame clones and misses some; the assay was immunoSEQ multiplex PCR. The sample includes 200,000 to 300,000 clones, roughly 87% of them seen just once. This CDR3 is built from 17 residues. Trimming pared 4 bases from V and 6 bases from J, leaving 22 bases between. Germline V lookup: CDR1 MDHEN, CDR2 SYDVKM. These data originate in a study of cytomegalovirus exposure and HLA in healthy donors. Study results and caveats: There were a few CMV-associated chains whose specificity for CMV antigens was confirmed in vitro. Subsequent analysis revealed that first-cohort TCR clusters tended to co-occur in the 90 to 150 validation repertoires. Researchers catalogued 164 TCR beta chains as cytomegalovirus-associated.

The sequence was obtained from a woman aged 25 to 45 in good health and CMV-seronegative. Sequenced input: PBMCs. The chain is built from TRBV28 and TRBJ1-5; D is ambiguous. The chain's CDR3 is CASSSPRDGIWPQPQHF. The CDR3 region has the DNA TGTGCCAGCAGTTCCCCCCGAGACGGGATCTGGCCTCAGCCCCAGCATTTT.